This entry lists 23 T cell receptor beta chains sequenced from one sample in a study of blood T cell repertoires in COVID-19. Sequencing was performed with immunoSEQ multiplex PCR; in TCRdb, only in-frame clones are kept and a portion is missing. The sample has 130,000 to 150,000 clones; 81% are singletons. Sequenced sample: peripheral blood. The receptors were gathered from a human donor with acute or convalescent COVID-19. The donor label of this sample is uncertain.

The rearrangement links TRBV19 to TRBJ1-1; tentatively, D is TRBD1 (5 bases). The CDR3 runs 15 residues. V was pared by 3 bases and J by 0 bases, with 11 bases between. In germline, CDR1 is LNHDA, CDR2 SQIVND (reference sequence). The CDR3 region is CASSIGNRMNTEAFF. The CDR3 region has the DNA TGTGCCAGTAGTATTGGAAACAGGATGAACACTGAAGCTTTCTTT.

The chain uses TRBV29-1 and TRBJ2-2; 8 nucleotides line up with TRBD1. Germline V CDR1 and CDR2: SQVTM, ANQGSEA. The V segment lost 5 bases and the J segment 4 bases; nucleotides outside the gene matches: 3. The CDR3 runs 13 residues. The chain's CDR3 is CSVRTGPTGELFF. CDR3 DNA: TGCAGCGTTCGGACAGGGCCCACCGGGGAGCTGTTTTTT.

The DNA for the CDR3 is TGTGCCAGCGGACAGGGGAACACTGAAGCTTTCTTT. Its translation is CASGQGNTEAFF. The rearrangement joins TRBV7-8 to TRBJ1-1, with 8 bases matching TRBD1. Germline V gene data show CDR1 as SGHVS and CDR2 as FQNEAQ. The CDR3 runs 12 residues. The V segment lost 8 bases and the J segment 1 base; nucleotides outside the gene matches: 0.

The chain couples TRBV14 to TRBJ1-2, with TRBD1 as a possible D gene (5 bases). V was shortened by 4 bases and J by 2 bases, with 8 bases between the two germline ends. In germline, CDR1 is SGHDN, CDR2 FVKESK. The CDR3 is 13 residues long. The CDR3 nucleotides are TGTGCCAGCAGCCTGACAGACAACTATGGCTACACCTTC. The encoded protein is CASSLTDNYGYTF.

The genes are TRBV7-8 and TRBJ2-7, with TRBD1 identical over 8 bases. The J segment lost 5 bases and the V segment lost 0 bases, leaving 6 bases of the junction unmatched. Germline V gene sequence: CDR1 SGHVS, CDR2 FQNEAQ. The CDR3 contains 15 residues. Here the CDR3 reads CASSLAGTGLHEQYF. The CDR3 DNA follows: TGTGCCAGCAGCTTAGCCGGGACAGGTCTCCACGAGCAGTACTTC. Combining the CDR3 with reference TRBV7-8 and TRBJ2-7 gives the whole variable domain GAGVSQSPRYKVAKRGQDVALRCDPISGHVSLFWYQQALGQGPEFLTYFQNEAQLDKSGLPSDRFFAERPEGSVSTLKIQRTQQEDSAVYLCASSLAGTGLHEQYFGPGTRLTVT.

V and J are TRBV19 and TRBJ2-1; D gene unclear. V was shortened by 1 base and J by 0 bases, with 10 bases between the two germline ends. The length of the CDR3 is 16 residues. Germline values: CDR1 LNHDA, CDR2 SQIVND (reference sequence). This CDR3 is CASSIVYSSSYNEQFF. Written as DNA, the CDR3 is TGTGCCAGTAGTATAGTTTACTCTAGCTCCTACAATGAGCAGTTCTTC.

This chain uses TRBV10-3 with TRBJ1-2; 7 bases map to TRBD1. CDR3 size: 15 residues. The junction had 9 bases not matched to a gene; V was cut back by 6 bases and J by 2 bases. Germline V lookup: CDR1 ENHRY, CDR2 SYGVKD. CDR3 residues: CAIRPGQPFNYGYTF. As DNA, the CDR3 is TGTGCCATCAGGCCGGGACAGCCCTTCAACTATGGCTACACCTTC.

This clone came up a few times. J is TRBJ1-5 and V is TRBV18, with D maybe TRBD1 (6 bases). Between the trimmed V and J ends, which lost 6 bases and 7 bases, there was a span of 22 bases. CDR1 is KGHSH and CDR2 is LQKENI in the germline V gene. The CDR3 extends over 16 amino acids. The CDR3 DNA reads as TGTGCCAGCTCGCGGGGGGGCGCGGGCGCGGGACAGCCCCAGCATTTT. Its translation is CASSRGGAGAGQPQHF.

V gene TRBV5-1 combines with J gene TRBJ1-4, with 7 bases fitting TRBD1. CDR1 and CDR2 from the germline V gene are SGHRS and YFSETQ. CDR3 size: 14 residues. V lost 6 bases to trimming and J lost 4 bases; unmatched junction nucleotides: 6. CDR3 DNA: TGCGCCAGCACCCCGACAGGGATTAATGAAAAACTGTTTTTT. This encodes CASTPTGINEKLFF.

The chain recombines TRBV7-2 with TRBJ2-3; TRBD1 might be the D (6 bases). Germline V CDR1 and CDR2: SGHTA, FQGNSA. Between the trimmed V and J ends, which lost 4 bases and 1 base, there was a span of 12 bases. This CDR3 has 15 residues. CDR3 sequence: CASSSSGVGTDTQYF. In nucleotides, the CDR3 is TGTGCCAGCAGCTCATCAGGGGTAGGCACAGATACGCAGTATTTT.

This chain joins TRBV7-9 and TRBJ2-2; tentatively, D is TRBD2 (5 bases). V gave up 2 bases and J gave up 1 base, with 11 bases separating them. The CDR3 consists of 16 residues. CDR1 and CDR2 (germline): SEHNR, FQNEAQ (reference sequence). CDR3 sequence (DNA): TGTGCCAGCAGCTTATTTAATGCGGGGAACACCGGGGAGCTGTTTTTT. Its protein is CASSLFNAGNTGELFF.

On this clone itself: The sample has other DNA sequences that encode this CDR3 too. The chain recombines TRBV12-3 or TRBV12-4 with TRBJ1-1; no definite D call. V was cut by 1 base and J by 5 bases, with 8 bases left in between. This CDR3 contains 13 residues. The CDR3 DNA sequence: TGTGCCAGCAGTTTAGGGGCGGGGACTGAAGCTTTCTTT. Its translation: CASSLGAGTEAFF.

In DNA, the CDR3 is TGTGCCAGTAGTTACCTAACTCCGGGACAGGGGTATGGCTACACCTTC. Protein: CASSYLTPGQGYGYTF. This chain uses TRBV19 with TRBJ1-2; the match to TRBD1 covers 10 bases. This CDR3 is built from 16 residues. Germline loops: CDR1 LNHDA, CDR2 SQIVND (reference sequence). The junction had 11 bases not matched to a gene; V was cut back by 5 bases and J by 5 bases.

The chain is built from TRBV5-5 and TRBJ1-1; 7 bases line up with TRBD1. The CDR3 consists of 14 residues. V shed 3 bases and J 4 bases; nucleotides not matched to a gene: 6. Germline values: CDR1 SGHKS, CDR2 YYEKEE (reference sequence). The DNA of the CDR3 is TGTGCCAGCAGCTCGTCCGGACAGGCCACTGAAGCTTTCTTT. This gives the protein CASSSSGQATEAFF.

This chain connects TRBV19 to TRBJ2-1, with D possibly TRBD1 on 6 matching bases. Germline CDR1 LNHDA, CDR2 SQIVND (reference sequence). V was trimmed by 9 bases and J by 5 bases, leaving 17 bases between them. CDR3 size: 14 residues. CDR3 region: CASNRVFSDNEQFF. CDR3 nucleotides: TGTGCCAGCAACAGGGTGTTTAGCGACAATGAGCAGTTCTTC.

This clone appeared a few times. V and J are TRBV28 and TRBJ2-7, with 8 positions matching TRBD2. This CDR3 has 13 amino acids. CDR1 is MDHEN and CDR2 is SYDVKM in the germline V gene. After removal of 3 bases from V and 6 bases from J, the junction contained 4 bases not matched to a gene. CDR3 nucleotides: TGTGCCAGCAGTTTTGGAGCGGGGGTCGAGCAGTACGTC. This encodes CASSFGAGVEQYV.

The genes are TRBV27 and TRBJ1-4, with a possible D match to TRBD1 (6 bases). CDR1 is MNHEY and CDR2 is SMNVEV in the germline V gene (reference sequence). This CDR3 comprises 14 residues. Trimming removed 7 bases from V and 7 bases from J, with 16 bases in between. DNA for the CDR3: TGTGCCAGCAAGTTACAGGGCGGTCCTGAAAAACTGTTTTTT. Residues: CASKLQGGPEKLFF.

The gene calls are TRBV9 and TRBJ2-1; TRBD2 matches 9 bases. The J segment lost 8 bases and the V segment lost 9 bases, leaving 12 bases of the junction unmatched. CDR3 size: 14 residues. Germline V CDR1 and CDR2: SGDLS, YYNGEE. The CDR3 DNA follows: TGTGCCACCTCGACTAGCGGAAAGTGGGATGAGCAGTTCTTC. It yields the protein CATSTSGKWDEQFF.

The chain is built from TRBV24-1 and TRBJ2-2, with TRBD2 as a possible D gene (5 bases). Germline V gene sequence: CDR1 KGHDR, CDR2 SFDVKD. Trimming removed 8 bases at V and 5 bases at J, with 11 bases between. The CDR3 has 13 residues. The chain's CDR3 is CATNERETGELFF. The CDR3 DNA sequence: TGTGCCACCAATGAGAGGGAAACCGGGGAGCTGTTTTTT.

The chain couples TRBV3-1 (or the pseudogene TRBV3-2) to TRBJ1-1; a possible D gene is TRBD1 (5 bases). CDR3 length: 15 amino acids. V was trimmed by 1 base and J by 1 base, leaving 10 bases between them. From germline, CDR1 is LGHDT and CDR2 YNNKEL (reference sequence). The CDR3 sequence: CASSQGGQWNTEAFF. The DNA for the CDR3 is TGTGCCAGCAGCCAAGGGGGCCAGTGGAACACTGAAGCTTTCTTT.

The CDR3 loop reads CAEGRGTTDTQYF. The CDR3 DNA is TGTGCCGAAGGGCGGGGCACCACAGATACGCAGTATTTT. V gene TRBV5-8 combines with J gene TRBJ2-3; TRBD2 might be the D (6 bases). CDR3 length: 13 residues. Trimming took 10 bases from V and 2 from J, leaving 14 bases between them. Germline lookup yields CDR1 SGHTS and CDR2 YDEGEE.

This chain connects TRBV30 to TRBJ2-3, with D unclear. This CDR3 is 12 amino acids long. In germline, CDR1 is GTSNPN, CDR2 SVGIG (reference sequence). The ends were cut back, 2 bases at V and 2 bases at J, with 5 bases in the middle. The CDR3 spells CAWSSVTDTQYF. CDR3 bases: TGTGCCTGGAGTTCAGTCACAGATACGCAGTATTTT.

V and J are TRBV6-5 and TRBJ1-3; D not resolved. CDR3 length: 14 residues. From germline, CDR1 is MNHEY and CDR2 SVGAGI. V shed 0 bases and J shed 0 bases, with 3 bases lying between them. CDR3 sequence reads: CASSYSISGNTIYF. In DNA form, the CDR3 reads TGTGCCAGCAGTTACTCCATCTCTGGAAACACCATATATTTT.